Each of the 15 T cell receptor beta chains below was sequenced from the same sample in a study of blood T cell repertoires in COVID-19 (dated by TCRdb to about 2020). The library was generated by the immunoSEQ multiplex PCR assay. Held by TCRdb, this immuneACCESS table contains in-frame sequences only and omits some clones. Under half of the omission traces to an unresolved V gene where checked; the cause of the rest is unknown. This sample gives tens of thousands of clones in total; over 65% of them show up just once. About 18% of the sample is taken by the ten largest. The sample taken for sequencing was peripheral blood. Receptor source: an elderly woman with acute or convalescent COVID-19.

The chain uses TRBV5-1 and TRBJ2-3; 9 bases match TRBD2. Germline assignment: CDR1 SGHRS and CDR2 YFSETQ. The CDR3 is made up of 14 amino acids. V dropped 0 bases and J dropped 8; count of bases not matched to a gene: 4. The CDR3: CASSLEGTSPTQYF. CDR3 sequence (DNA): TGCGCCAGCAGCTTGGAGGGGACTAGCCCTACGCAGTATTTT.

This clone was seen only once. This sequence joins TRBV6-5 and TRBJ1-5; 11 bases are a match to TRBD1. Germline CDR1 and CDR2: MNHEY and SVGAGI. V was pared by 6 bases and J by 4 bases, with 2 bases of the junction left unmatched. The CDR3 spans 14 residues. CDR3: CASRGQGENQPQHF. CDR3 in DNA: TGTGCCAGCAGGGGACAGGGGGAAAATCAGCCCCAGCATTTT.

The chain has TRBV7-9 and TRBJ1-3; 7 bases fit TRBD1. The CDR3 loop spans 14 amino acids. Germline V CDR1 and CDR2: SEHNR, FQNEAQ (reference sequence). After removal of 3 bases from V and 7 bases from J, the junction contained 6 bases not matched to a gene. The DNA for the CDR3 is TGTGCCAGCAGCTTGTCCGGGACAGCCAACACCATATATTTT. This codes for CASSLSGTANTIYF.

This chain links TRBV2 with TRBJ2-1; the match to TRBD2 covers 11 bases. After removal of 6 bases from V and 8 bases from J, the junction contained 9 bases not matched to a gene. Looked up from germline, CDR1 is SNHLY and CDR2 is FYNNEI. The CDR3 length is 15 residues. The CDR3 loop is CASRILAGVGDEQFF. DNA of the CDR3: TGTGCCAGCAGGATACTAGCGGGAGTGGGCGATGAGCAGTTCTTC.

The rearrangement joins TRBV2 to TRBJ2-3, with TRBD1 matching 12 bases. V shed 6 bases and J 7 bases; nucleotides not matched to a gene: 11. CDR1 is SNHLY, CDR2 FYNNEI, per germline. The CDR3 is 16 residues long. The CDR3 nucleotides read TGTGCCAGCAGGGCGGGGAGGGACAGGGGGCGAAATACGCAGTATTTT. Amino acid sequence: CASRAGRDRGRNTQYF.

This sequence joins TRBV29-1 and TRBJ2-3; D is perhaps TRBD1 (6 bases). Trimming shortened V by 7 bases and J by 3 bases, and 14 bases separated the two germline ends. This CDR3 spans 13 amino acids. CDR1 is SQVTM, CDR2 ANQGSEA, per germline. The CDR3 bases are TGCAGCGCCGAGGACAGTTTTACAGATACGCAGTATTTT. This translates into CSAEDSFTDTQYF.

This rearrangement joins TRBV2 to TRBJ1-2; 7 bases agree with TRBD1. J was trimmed by 1 base and V by 7 bases; bases with no gene match: 6. The CDR3 runs to 14 residues. Germline V gene lookup returns CDR1 SNHLY and CDR2 FYNNEI. The CDR3 DNA reads TGTGCCAGCACTCCCAACAGGGGTAACTATGGCTACACCTTC. Protein sequence: CASTPNRGNYGYTF.

This rearrangement joins TRBV6-6 to TRBJ1-5, with 9 bases aligning to TRBD1. There are 15 residues in the CDR3. Trimming took 7 bases from V and 2 from J; bases not matched to a gene: 6. Germline V gene data show CDR1 as MNHNY and CDR2 as SVGAGI (reference sequence). This CDR3 reads CASTTGGFGNQPQHF. CDR3 in DNA: TGTGCCAGCACTACAGGGGGCTTTGGCAATCAGCCCCAGCATTTT.

This clone was counted only a few times. The chain links TRBV2 to TRBJ1-5; D remains ambiguous. This CDR3 has 13 amino acids. The V gene's germline CDR1 is SNHLY and CDR2 FYNNEI. Trimming shortened V by 5 bases and J by 12 bases, and 17 bases separated the two germline ends. For the CDR3, the DNA is TGTGCCAGCAGTTCCCGAAGAGGGTGGAACCAGCATTTT. This codes for CASSSRRGWNQHF.

The chain has TRBV5-6 and TRBJ2-7; D is possibly TRBD1 (5 bases). Germline V gene lookup returns CDR1 SGHDT and CDR2 YYEEEE. The V end lost 4 bases, the J end lost 2 bases, and 7 bases lay between the germline ends. This CDR3 has 12 amino acids. CDR3 region: CASSKGTYEQYF. The CDR3 DNA reads TGTGCCAGCAGCAAGGGGACCTACGAGCAGTACTTC.

This chain uses TRBV24-1 with TRBJ2-3, with 7 bases that match TRBD1. The CDR3 sequence is 16 residues long. The trim removed 3 bases at V and 4 bases at J, leaving 9 bases unmatched. Germline-derived CDR1 and CDR2 are KGHDR and SFDVKD. The CDR3 nucleotides are TGTGCCACCAGTGATCCCGGGACAGCAGTGCCAGATACGCAGTATTTT. Translating gives CATSDPGTAVPDTQYF.

The chain couples TRBV11-3 to TRBJ1-2; TRBD1 matches 9 bases. Germline values: CDR1 SGHNT, CDR2 YENEEA. J was trimmed by 4 bases and V by 1 base; bases with no gene match: 4. The CDR3 is 15 amino acids. CDR3 sequence (DNA): TGTGCCAGCAGCTTAGGGGTACAGGGGGCCTATGGCTACACCTTC. It translates to CASSLGVQGAYGYTF.

V gene TRBV24-1 combines with J gene TRBJ2-2; TRBD1 agrees at 8 bases. The CDR3 has 16 amino acids. The V gene end was trimmed by 3 bases and the J gene end by 4 bases; junction bases not matched to a gene: 6. From germline, CDR1 is KGHDR and CDR2 SFDVKD. The CDR3 coding sequence is TGTGCCACCAGTGATACCCGGACAGGGCCCACCGGGGAGCTGTTTTTT. This encodes CATSDTRTGPTGELFF.

This clone was found once. V and J are TRBV5-1 and TRBJ2-1; 7 nucleotides match TRBD2. Losses at the gene ends were 0 bases for V and 3 bases for J; bases not matched to a gene: 27. Germline CDR1 SGHRS, CDR2 YFSETQ. The CDR3 is 23 residues long. CDR3 bases: TGCGCCAGCAGCTTGGGCGGGAGTTTCGGTAAGATAGAGCACGTCATGTTCTACAATGAGCAGTTCTTC. Its protein product is CASSLGGSFGKIEHVMFYNEQFF.

This clone was seen many times. This chain connects TRBV2 to TRBJ2-7, with a possible D match to TRBD1 (5 bases). Germline CDR1 and CDR2: SNHLY and FYNNEI. The CDR3 covers 19 residues. V was trimmed by 3 bases and J by 3 bases, leaving 27 bases between them. The CDR3 loop reads CASSEGPLISSPRIYEQYF. In DNA, the CDR3 is TGTGCCAGCAGTGAGGGGCCCCTGATTTCGAGCCCCCGAATCTACGAGCAGTACTTC.